A selection of T cell receptor beta chains follows, all from one sample in a study of blood T cell repertoires in COVID-19. Repertoires were generated with immunoSEQ multiplex PCR, while TCRdb's copy carries only in-frame clones and drops some. This table holds about 150,000 clones, around 90% found once. Sequenced sample: peripheral blood. The receptor set was obtained from a middle-aged man with acute or convalescent COVID-19. Both conserved end residues are trimmed from each CDR3. The order of the fields is J gene, V gene, CDR3 protein.

TRBJ1-6 | TRBV7-8 | ASSFYVTGARALH
TRBJ2-1 | TRBV29-1 | SVWARDNEQF
TRBJ1-6 | TRBV5-8 | ASSLAGTGYSPLH
TRBJ2-4 | TRBV18 | ASSPPGTELAKNIQY
TRBJ2-7 | TRBV9 | ASSVATGTGRYEQY
TRBJ2-5 | TRBV15 | ATSLSVWQETQY
TRBJ2-5 | TRBV28 | ASSPELETQY
TRBJ2-1 | TRBV9 | ASSVGTSGTYEQF
TRBJ1-3 | TRBV19 | ASSIGQGSGNTIY
TRBJ1-3 | TRBV7-9 | ASSLSGSGNTIY
TRBJ2-3 | TRBV7-9 | ASSLTEADTQY
TRBJ2-1 | TRBV28 | ASSWRAARVSNEQF
TRBJ2-7 | TRBV28 | ASSSIVAGGGYEQY
TRBJ1-3 | TRBV5-1 | ASSLAASSGNTIY
TRBJ2-1 | TRBV5-5 | ASSLGRGNPTDEQF
TRBJ2-1 | TRBV10-1 | ASRQTNNEQF
TRBJ1-3 | TRBV4-2 | ASQAGAQGNTIY
TRBJ2-1 | TRBV13 | ASSLGRFYEQF
TRBJ2-2 | TRBV4-2 | ASSQVENTGELF
TRBJ2-2 | TRBV28 | ASRSGGTGELF
TRBJ1-4 | TRBV11-1 | ASSFGTGSEKLF
TRBJ1-3 | TRBV7-2 | ASSSRHSGNTIY
TRBJ1-3 | TRBV4-2 | ASSQIAANTIY
TRBJ1-5 | TRBV20-1 | SASWGEGQPQH
TRBJ2-7 | TRBV27 | ASREGTYEQY
TRBJ2-1 | TRBV6-2/TRBV6-3 | ASSLLAGGLNEQF
TRBJ1-5 | TRBV19 | ASRGGAGSQPQH
TRBJ2-6 | TRBV6-5 | ASSLLSLGANVLT
TRBJ1-5 | TRBV19 | ASSIRQGARSNQPQH
TRBJ2-7 | TRBV27 | ASSLGLSSYEQY